What follows are 29 T cell receptor beta chains derived from one specimen sequenced in a study of control samples from healthy donors and cancer patients. TCRdb keeps only in-frame clones here, not all; method: immunoSEQ multiplex PCR. The sample includes 100,000 to 150,000 clones, more than 85% of them seen just once. Sequencing used blood. These receptor sequences come from a man between 18 and 29 years old in good health.

This rearrangement joins TRBV28 to TRBJ1-2; possible D gene TRBD1, 5 bases. V lost 5 bases and J lost 6, with 19 bases in between. Germline V gives CDR1 MDHEN, CDR2 SYDVKM. CDR3 length equals 15 residues. CDR3 nucleotide sequence: TGTGCCAGCAGTGTTTTGTACAGGACACTGGATGGCTACACCTTC. It specifies CASSVLYRTLDGYTF.

This clone has just one count. The CDR3 DNA sequence: TGCGCCAGCAGCCCAGCAGAGTACCCCTACGAGCAGTACTTC. The encoded protein is CASSPAEYPYEQYF. This rearrangement joins TRBV4-3 to TRBJ2-7; D gene uncertain. The CDR3 totals 14 residues. V was cut by 4 bases and J by 2 bases, with 12 bases left in between. The V gene's germline CDR1 is LGHNA and CDR2 YSLEER.

This chain connects TRBV11-2 to TRBJ2-1; D remains ambiguous. The germline V gene has CDR1 SGHAT and CDR2 FQNNGV. V was shortened by 0 bases and J by 9 bases, with 6 bases between the two germline ends. The CDR3 is 12 residues long. In DNA, the CDR3 is TGTGCCAGCAGCTTAGAGGGCGGTGAGCAGTTCTTC. Protein sequence: CASSLEGGEQFF. Variable domain in full (rest from reference TRBV11-2 and TRBJ2-1): EAGVAQSPRYKIIEKRQSVAFWCNPISGHATLYWYQQILGQGPKLLIQFQNNGVVDDSQLPKDRFSAERLKGVDSTLKIQPAKLEDSAVYLCASSLEGGEQFFGPGTRLTVL.

V is TRBV28 and J is TRBJ1-4, with 9 bases lining up with TRBD1. After removal of 6 bases from V and 6 bases from J, the junction contained 8 bases not matched to a gene. The CDR3 is 15 amino acids. CDR1 and CDR2 (germline): MDHEN, SYDVKM. The CDR3, as DNA: TGTGCCAGCAGCCTACCCGGGACAGGGTATGAAAAACTGTTTTTT. Amino acids: CASSLPGTGYEKLFF.

The sample holds one count of this clone. The chain employs TRBV5-4 and TRBJ2-2, with 9 bases aligning to TRBD2. V lost 6 bases and J lost 7; bases outside the gene matches: 16. This CDR3 region has 17 residues. The germline CDR1 and CDR2 sequences are SGHNT and YYREEE (reference sequence). The CDR3 nucleotides read TGTGCCAGCACCCTCCAAAAGACTAGCGGAGCTCACGGGGAGCTGTTTTTT. Its protein is CASTLQKTSGAHGELFF.

The chain uses TRBV5-1 and TRBJ2-7, with D possibly matching TRBD2 (6 bases). The germline V gene has CDR1 SGHRS and CDR2 YFSETQ. The V end was cut by 6 bases, the J end by 3 bases, with 16 bases between. The CDR3 spans 14 residues. The CDR3 is CASTRDSRFYEQYF. The CDR3 DNA sequence: TGCGCCAGCACCAGGGACTCTAGATTCTACGAGCAGTACTTC. Supplemented by reference TRBV5-1 and TRBJ2-7, the full variable domain reads KAGVTQTPRYLIKTRGQQVTLSCSPISGHRSVSWYQQTPGQGLQFLFEYFSETQRNKGNFPGRFSGRQFSNSRSEMNVSTLELGDSALYLCASTRDSRFYEQYFGPGTRLTVT.

This clone was detected only once. This rearrangement joins TRBV6-1 to TRBJ1-2, with D tentatively TRBD1 (6 bases). CDR1 and CDR2 from the germline V gene are MNHNS and SASEGT. V lost 1 base to trimming and J lost 0 bases, with 9 bases between them. CDR3 length equals 15 residues. CDR3 residues: CASSEGTAANYGYTF. The CDR3 region has the DNA TGTGCCAGCAGTGAAGGGACAGCTGCTAACTATGGCTACACCTTC.

This chain connects TRBV4-2 to TRBJ1-1; D is possibly TRBD1 (5 bases). Germline loops: CDR1 LGHNA, CDR2 YNFKEQ. The CDR3 contains 13 residues. Between the trimmed V and J ends, which lost 4 bases and 6 bases, there was a span of 12 bases. The DNA of the CDR3 is TGTGCCAGCAGCCCCCCGGGGGAGCCTGAAGCTTTCTTT. Translated, it gives CASSPPGEPEAFF.

This clone appeared once. The chain is built from TRBV24-1 and TRBJ1-2, with 8 bases lining up with TRBD1. Germline V gene lookup returns CDR1 KGHDR and CDR2 SFDVKD. Trimming cost V 4 bases and J 6 bases; bases outside gene matches: 9. The CDR3 length is 15 residues. In nucleotides, the CDR3 is TGTGCCACCAGTGACTCCAGGGGGCGGCTGGATGGCTACACCTTC. Amino acid sequence: CATSDSRGRLDGYTF.

The V call is TRBV27, the J call TRBJ2-7, with TRBD1 identical over 9 bases. Germline V lookup: CDR1 MNHEY, CDR2 SMNVEV (reference sequence). There are 11 residues in the CDR3. V was clipped by 10 bases and J by 3 bases; unmatched bases: 1. CDR3 DNA: TGTGCCACGGGACAGGGCTACGAGCAGTACTTC. Translating gives CATGQGYEQYF.

The V gene is TRBV27, the J gene TRBJ2-1; TRBD2 matches at 8 bases. The CDR3 has 17 amino acids. CDR1 MNHEY and CDR2 SMNVEV come from the germline V gene (reference sequence). J gave up 0 bases and V 3 bases, and 7 bases lay outside the gene matches. The CDR3 sequence is CASSLDSGGFSYNEQFF. The CDR3 DNA sequence: TGTGCCAGCAGTTTGGACTCGGGAGGGTTCTCCTACAATGAGCAGTTCTTC.

This clone was seen only once. The V call is TRBV19, the J call TRBJ2-5; 8 bases are shared with TRBD2. V gave up 3 bases and J gave up 3 bases; unmatched junction bases: 3. The CDR3 length is 14 residues. The germline gives CDR1 LNHDA, CDR2 SQIVND (reference sequence). The CDR3, as DNA: TGTGCCAGTAGTATCTCACTAGCGGAAGAGACCCAGTACTTC. Translating gives CASSISLAEETQYF.

For this clone: Other DNA sequences in this specimen translate into the identical CDR3. CDR3 region: CAWGGSYEQYF. The CDR3 DNA reads TGTGCCTGGGGGGGATCCTACGAGCAGTACTTC. The J gene is TRBJ2-7, the V gene TRBV30, with D perhaps assigned TRBD1 or TRBD2 (5 bases each). Deletions cut 5 bases from V and 1 base from J, with 6 bases between. The CDR3 length is 11 residues. Germline-derived CDR1 and CDR2 are GTSNPN and SVGIG (reference sequence).

The rearrangement uses TRBV5-1 and TRBJ2-3; D is ambiguous. The V gene's germline CDR1 is SGHRS and CDR2 YFSETQ. The V gene lost 3 bases and the J gene lost 0 bases, with 11 bases spanning the gap. The CDR3 totals 15 residues. The CDR3 DNA sequence: TGCGCCAGCAGCTATGCCAGTGCTAGCACAGATACGCAGTATTTT. It is translated as CASSYASASTDTQYF.

The CDR3 sequence is CASSLGASGFSGANVLTF. The DNA of the CDR3 is TGTGCCAGCAGCTTGGGAGCTAGCGGCTTCTCTGGGGCCAACGTCCTGACTTTC. This chain links TRBV5-4 with TRBJ2-6; 7 nucleotides align to TRBD2. The trim removed 0 bases at V and 0 bases at J, leaving 6 bases unmatched. Germline CDR1 reads SGHNT; CDR2 reads YYREEE (reference sequence). The CDR3 has 18 amino acids. Complete variable domain (other parts from reference TRBV5-4 and TRBJ2-6): ETGVTQSPTHLIKTRGQQVTLRCSSQSGHNTVSWYQQALGQGPQFIFQYYREEENGRGNFPPRFSGLQFPNYSSELNVNALELDDSALYLCASSLGASGFSGANVLTFGAGSRLTVL.

The genes are TRBV13 and TRBJ2-1; tentative D call: TRBD2 (5 bases). CDR1 and CDR2 from the germline V gene are PRHDT and FYEKMQ (reference sequence). Trimming cost V 1 base and J 4 bases, with 8 bases left between them. This CDR3 has 14 amino acids. The CDR3 DNA reads as TGTGCCAGCAGCTTAGACCGGGGTTACAATGAGCAGTTCTTC. Its protein product is CASSLDRGYNEQFF.

V and J are TRBV5-1 and TRBJ2-7; TRBD2 matches at 7 bases. The CDR3 has 18 amino acids. The V gene's germline CDR1 is SGHRS and CDR2 YFSETQ. Trimming took 0 bases from V and 3 from J; bases not matched to a gene: 15. The CDR3 bases are TGCGCCAGCAGCTTGGAGGTAGCGGGTCCCCAAGGGCACTACGAGCAGTACTTC. Protein product: CASSLEVAGPQGHYEQYF.

The rearrangement uses TRBV5-6 and TRBJ2-4, with D tentatively TRBD1 (5 bases). Germline CDR1 SGHDT, CDR2 YYEEEE. V dropped 0 bases and J dropped 5 bases, with 9 bases sitting between them. CDR3 size: 14 residues. CDR3 sequence (DNA): TGTGCCAGCAGCTTGGCCGGACATGAAAACATTCAGTACTTC. It encodes CASSLAGHENIQYF. Together with reference TRBV5-6 and TRBJ2-4, the CDR3 gives the full variable domain: DAGVTQSPTHLIKTRGQQVTLRCSPKSGHDTVSWYQQALGQGPQFIFQYYEEEERQRGNFPDRFSGHQFPNYSSELNVNALLLGDSALYLCASSLAGHENIQYFGAGTRLSVL.

The rearrangement links TRBV6-5 to TRBJ2-1, with 8 bases aligning to TRBD1. The CDR3 consists of 15 residues. With 11 bases clipped from V and 4 bases from J, the junction kept 13 bases outside the gene matches. Germline lookup yields CDR1 MNHEY and CDR2 SVGAGI. The CDR3 loop reads CAAQLGTGDYNEQFF. DNA of the CDR3: TGTGCCGCCCAGCTGGGGACAGGTGATTACAATGAGCAGTTCTTC.

The rearrangement links TRBV14 to TRBJ2-1; 8 bases match TRBD2. Looked up from germline, CDR1 is SGHDN and CDR2 is FVKESK. The CDR3 spans 15 residues. Trimming at V came to 2 bases and at J to 1 base, leaving 1 base not matched to a gene. The CDR3 bases are TGTGCCAGCAGCCAAAGCGGGGGTTCCTACAATGAGCAGTTCTTC. Its protein product is CASSQSGGSYNEQFF.

The chain combines TRBV4-1 with TRBJ2-1; D gene ambiguous. V was cut by 3 bases and J by 3 bases, with 15 bases left in between. This CDR3 has 16 amino acids. Germline lookup yields CDR1 MGHRA and CDR2 YSYEKL. CDR3 coding DNA: TGCGCCAGCAGCCACCGTGTTCAGGCGATCTACAATGAGCAGTTCTTC. As protein: CASSHRVQAIYNEQFF.

This sequence joins TRBV12-3 or TRBV12-4 and TRBJ2-7; D is unresolved. The CDR3 is 12 amino acids. V was pared by 6 bases and J by 7 bases, with 13 bases between. The CDR3 is CASSPDPLEQYF. The CDR3, as DNA: TGTGCCAGCAGCCCCGACCCCCTGGAGCAGTACTTC.

As for this clone: At one of its ends the junction is not consistent with the germline gene, which may arise from a read error. The same CDR3 can be traced to other DNA sequences in this sample. The V call is TRBV10-2, the J call TRBJ2-5, with D possibly TRBD2 on 6 matching bases. Germline loops: CDR1 WSHSY, CDR2 SAAADI. This CDR3 is 14 amino acids long. CDR3 in amino acids: CASSAQTSLETQYF. CDR3 nucleotide sequence: TGCGCCAGCAGTGCACAGACTAGTTTGGAGACTCAGTACTTC.

The sample holds one count of this clone. The chain recombines TRBV3-1 (or the pseudogene TRBV3-2) with TRBJ1-2, with D unclear. CDR1 and CDR2 (germline): LGHDT, YNNKEL (reference sequence). There are 13 residues in the CDR3. Trimming removed 1 base at V and 11 bases at J, with 14 bases between. CDR3 sequence: CASSQGQQTGYTF. The CDR3 bases are TGTGCCAGCAGCCAAGGGCAGCAAACGGGTTACACCTTC.

J is TRBJ1-6 and V is TRBV5-1; 7 bases agree with TRBD1. The CDR3 sequence is 16 residues long. Germline assignment: CDR1 SGHRS and CDR2 YFSETQ. Trimming took 7 bases from V and 9 from J; bases not matched to a gene: 16. The CDR3 here is CASGPGTASAGSPLHF. The DNA for the CDR3 is TGCGCCAGCGGCCCCGGGACAGCGAGCGCAGGTTCACCCCTCCACTTT.

In DNA, the CDR3 is TGTGCCAGCACACTGGGGGACAGGGACAACACTGAAGCTTTCTTT. The encoded protein is CASTLGDRDNTEAFF. The chain couples TRBV5-6 to TRBJ1-1; TRBD1 matches at 9 bases. The CDR3 sequence is 15 residues long. Germline V CDR1 and CDR2: SGHDT, YYEEEE. J gave up 2 bases and V 6 bases, and 8 bases lay outside the gene matches.

The chain carries TRBV7-3 and TRBJ2-7; 8 nucleotides agree with TRBD1. Germline V gene lookup returns CDR1 SGHTA and CDR2 FQGTGA. V lost 5 bases and J lost 3; bases outside the gene matches: 9. The CDR3 has 15 residues. In nucleotides, the CDR3 is TGTGCCAGCAGCCCCGCCGGACAGGGTATCTACGAGCAGTACTTC. Its protein is CASSPAGQGIYEQYF.

This clone has more than one count but fewer than ten. J is TRBJ1-2 and V is TRBV7-8; D might be TRBD1 (5 bases). In germline, CDR1 is SGHVS, CDR2 FQNEAQ. Between the trimmed V and J ends, which lost 6 bases and 2 bases, there was a span of 10 bases. The CDR3 is 13 residues long. This CDR3 reads CASRRGANYGYTF. The DNA of the CDR3 is TGTGCCAGCAGACGTGGGGCCAACTATGGCTACACCTTC.

This clone came up once. The genes are TRBV7-9 and TRBJ1-1; D gene uncertain. The CDR3 totals 13 residues. Germline V gene sequence: CDR1 SEHNR, CDR2 FQNEAQ (reference sequence). Trimming cost V 6 bases and J 4 bases, with 12 bases left between them. CDR3 sequence: CASRSGLGTEAFF. For the CDR3, the DNA is TGTGCCAGCAGGTCTGGGCTGGGCACTGAAGCTTTCTTT.